A selection of T cell receptor beta chains follows, all from one sample in a study of blood T cell repertoires in COVID-19. Assay: immunoSEQ multiplex PCR; the TCRdb copy retains only in-frame clones and omits some. Here the sample spans around 190,000 clones, roughly 84% being singletons. The sample taken for sequencing was peripheral blood. The receptors were gathered from a man aged 45-65 years with COVID-19, enrolled during active disease. CDR3s include the opening cysteine and the closing phenylalanine or tryptophan. The D gene is left open where the match is weak. Part of the rows lack a size; the others show once, few, many or a class for expanded clones.

size: few
D: TRBD1
V: TRBV19
J: TRBJ2-7
CDR3: CASSRGQARTQYF
DNA: TGTGCCAGTAGTCGGGGACAGGCAAGAACTCAGTACTTC

size: NA
D: TRBD1
V: TRBV2
J: TRBJ2-7
CDR3: CASSWDSTVYEQYF
DNA: TGTGCCAGCAGCTGGGACAGTACTGTCTACGAGCAGTACTTC

size: NA
D: TRBD1
V: TRBV9
J: TRBJ1-2
CDR3: CASSFTGDYGYTF
DNA: TGTGCCAGCAGCTTCACAGGGGACTATGGCTACACCTTC

size: NA
D: TRBD2
V: TRBV19
J: TRBJ2-3
CDR3: CASSMSLRLAGSTDTQYF
DNA: TGTGCCAGTAGTATGAGTCTGAGGCTAGCGGGAAGCACAGATACGCAGTATTTT

size: once
D: NA
V: TRBV19
J: TRBJ2-6
CDR3: CASSAVAASGANVLTF
DNA: TGTGCCAGTAGTGCGGTGGCAGCCTCTGGGGCCAACGTCCTGACTTTC

size: NA
D: NA
V: TRBV9
J: TRBJ2-5
CDR3: CASSVDSGARETQYF
DNA: TGTGCCAGCAGCGTAGATTCAGGGGCCCGGGAGACCCAGTACTTC

size: NA
D: NA
V: TRBV3-1/TRBV3-2
J: TRBJ1-2
CDR3: CASSHRGVDYGYTF
DNA: TGTGCCAGCAGCCATCGGGGGGTGGACTATGGCTACACCTTC

size: NA
D: NA
V: TRBV14
J: TRBJ2-5
CDR3: CASSNYRDNQETQYF
DNA: TGTGCCAGCAGCAACTACCGGGACAACCAAGAGACCCAGTACTTC

size: NA
D: TRBD1
V: TRBV19
J: TRBJ1-1
CDR3: CASSIGTGVDTEAFF
DNA: TGTGCCAGTAGTATTGGGACAGGGGTTGACACTGAAGCTTTCTTT

size: NA
D: TRBD1
V: TRBV5-6
J: TRBJ1-1
CDR3: CASSYGQVNTEAFF
DNA: TGTGCCAGCAGCTATGGACAGGTGAACACTGAAGCTTTCTTT

size: NA
D: NA
V: TRBV5-5
J: TRBJ1-5
CDR3: CASSLEVAGPGMYSNQPQHF
DNA: TGTGCCAGCAGCTTGGAGGTTGCGGGGCCAGGGATGTATAGCAATCAGCCCCAGCATTTT

size: NA
D: TRBD2
V: TRBV3-1/TRBV3-2
J: TRBJ2-1
CDR3: CASSQGAGLAGGTYNEQFF
DNA: TGTGCCAGCAGCCAAGGTGCGGGACTAGCGGGAGGGACCTACAATGAGCAGTTCTTC

size: NA
D: NA
V: TRBV25-1
J: TRBJ2-3
CDR3: CASGGRTDTQYF
DNA: TGTGCCAGCGGGGGGAGGACAGATACGCAGTATTTT

size: NA
D: TRBD1
V: TRBV30
J: TRBJ1-6
CDR3: CAWSPGQGANSPLHF
DNA: TGTGCCTGGAGTCCCGGACAGGGGGCAAATTCACCCCTCCACTTT

size: NA
D: NA
V: TRBV10-3
J: TRBJ1-1
CDR3: CAIRRGGGNTEAFF
DNA: TGTGCCATCAGAAGGGGAGGAGGGAACACTGAAGCTTTCTTT

size: few
D: TRBD1
V: TRBV11-1
J: TRBJ1-5
CDR3: CASSFKTGTYNQPQHF
DNA: TGTGCCAGCAGCTTTAAGACAGGGACATACAATCAGCCCCAGCATTTT

size: NA
D: TRBD1
V: TRBV5-8
J: TRBJ2-3
CDR3: CASSSYRDRGDTQYF
DNA: TGTGCCAGCAGCTCGTACCGGGACAGGGGTGATACGCAGTATTTT

size: NA
D: NA
V: TRBV15
J: TRBJ2-7
CDR3: CATSRKDYEGEQYF
DNA: TGTGCCACCAGCAGAAAAGACTATGAAGGGGAGCAGTACTTC

size: NA
D: NA
V: TRBV7-9
J: TRBJ2-7
CDR3: CASSLAVQPYEQYF
DNA: TGTGCCAGCAGCTTAGCAGTACAACCCTACGAGCAGTACTTC

size: NA
D: NA
V: TRBV2
J: TRBJ1-6
CDR3: CASKAGRNSPLHF
DNA: TGTGCCAGCAAGGCAGGGAGGAATTCACCCCTCCACTTT

size: NA
D: TRBD1
V: TRBV5-1
J: TRBJ1-6
CDR3: CASSPGQGGTTYNSPLHF
DNA: TGCGCCAGCAGCCCTGGACAGGGAGGAACTACCTATAATTCACCCCTCCACTTT

size: NA
D: NA
V: TRBV7-9
J: TRBJ2-4
CDR3: CASSLALLSLYF
DNA: TGTGCCAGCAGCTTAGCGCTCCTTAGCCTTTACTTC

size: once
D: NA
V: TRBV11-2
J: TRBJ1-1
CDR3: CASSLYRSRGGGSTEAFF
DNA: TGTGCCAGCAGCTTATACCGGTCAAGAGGGGGGGGGTCCACTGAAGCTTTCTTT

size: NA
D: NA
V: TRBV9
J: TRBJ2-1
CDR3: CASSVGGAPRDEQFF
DNA: TGTGCCAGCAGCGTCGGAGGGGCTCCGCGGGATGAGCAGTTCTTC

size: NA
D: TRBD1
V: TRBV11-3
J: TRBJ2-3
CDR3: CASSFGGTGGTDTQYF
DNA: TGTGCCAGCAGCTTTGGGGGGACAGGGGGCACAGATACGCAGTATTTT

size: NA
D: NA
V: TRBV5-8
J: TRBJ2-7
CDR3: CASSRTDYEQYF
DNA: TGTGCCAGCAGCCGGACAGACTACGAGCAGTACTTC

size: once
D: TRBD2
V: TRBV9
J: TRBJ2-3
CDR3: CASSGRGGGRTDTQYF
DNA: TGTGCCAGCAGCGGGCGGGGCGGGGGGCGCACAGATACGCAGTATTTT

size: once
D: TRBD1
V: TRBV2
J: TRBJ1-5
CDR3: CASSEDRGTSQPQHF
DNA: TGTGCCAGCAGTGAAGACAGGGGGACCAGCCAGCCCCAGCATTTT

size: NA
D: NA
V: TRBV2
J: TRBJ1-2
CDR3: CASSVGQGLGGYTF
DNA: TGTGCCAGCAGTGTCGGACAAGGCTTGGGAGGCTACACCTTC

size: NA
D: TRBD1
V: TRBV30
J: TRBJ1-4
CDR3: CAWTGDSAKLFF
DNA: TGTGCCTGGACTGGGGACAGTGCTAAACTGTTTTTT

size: NA
D: NA
V: TRBV29-1
J: TRBJ1-1
CDR3: CSVEEGAGNTEAFF
DNA: TGCAGCGTTGAAGAGGGGGCAGGGAACACTGAAGCTTTCTTT

size: NA
D: TRBD1
V: TRBV5-1
J: TRBJ1-2
CDR3: CASSSRDRGPAYGYTF
DNA: TGCGCCAGCAGTTCTAGGGACAGGGGGCCGGCTTATGGCTACACCTTC

size: NA
D: TRBD2
V: TRBV7-2
J: TRBJ2-1
CDR3: CASSFLAGSTYNEQFF
DNA: TGTGCCAGCAGCTTTCTAGCGGGATCGACCTACAATGAGCAGTTCTTC

size: NA
D: TRBD2
V: TRBV9
J: TRBJ2-1
CDR3: CASSGTSGYNEQFF
DNA: TGTGCCAGCAGCGGGACTAGCGGTTACAATGAGCAGTTCTTC

size: NA
D: NA
V: TRBV4-3
J: TRBJ2-7
CDR3: CASSQEGLRGHEQYF
DNA: TGCGCCAGCAGCCAAGAGGGGCTAAGGGGCCACGAGCAGTACTTC

size: few
D: TRBD1
V: TRBV19
J: TRBJ1-5
CDR3: CASSITGEERGGQPQHF
DNA: TGTGCCAGTAGTATTACAGGGGAAGAGAGGGGCGGGCAGCCCCAGCATTTT

size: few
D: TRBD1
V: TRBV3-1/TRBV3-2
J: TRBJ1-2
CDR3: CASSRGTESTVYGYTF
DNA: TGTGCCAGCAGCCGAGGGACAGAGAGTACCGTCTATGGCTACACCTTC

size: NA
D: NA
V: TRBV27
J: TRBJ1-5
CDR3: CASSWGGVRPIYSNQPQHF
DNA: TGTGCCAGCAGTTGGGGGGGGGTAAGGCCTATTTATAGCAATCAGCCCCAGCATTTT

size: once
D: TRBD1
V: TRBV7-2
J: TRBJ2-2
CDR3: CASSLDPGQGKTGELFF
DNA: TGTGCCAGCAGCTTAGATCCGGGACAGGGGAAGACCGGGGAGCTGTTTTTT

size: NA
D: TRBD1
V: TRBV19
J: TRBJ1-2
CDR3: CASRIGTGTNNYGYTF
DNA: TGTGCCAGTAGAATCGGGACAGGAACAAATAACTATGGCTACACCTTC

size: NA
D: TRBD2
V: TRBV18
J: TRBJ2-1
CDR3: CASSRERTSGNEQFF
DNA: TGTGCCAGCTCACGCGAGAGGACTAGTGGAAATGAGCAGTTCTTC

size: NA
D: TRBD1
V: TRBV3-1/TRBV3-2
J: TRBJ2-2
CDR3: CASSLYGGGTGPTGELFF
DNA: TGTGCCAGCAGCCTGTACGGGGGCGGGACAGGTCCCACCGGGGAGCTGTTTTTT

size: NA
D: NA
V: TRBV7-4
J: TRBJ2-7
CDR3: CASSLSFPGGHEQYF
DNA: TGTGCCAGCAGCTTAAGTTTCCCTGGAGGGCACGAGCAGTACTTC